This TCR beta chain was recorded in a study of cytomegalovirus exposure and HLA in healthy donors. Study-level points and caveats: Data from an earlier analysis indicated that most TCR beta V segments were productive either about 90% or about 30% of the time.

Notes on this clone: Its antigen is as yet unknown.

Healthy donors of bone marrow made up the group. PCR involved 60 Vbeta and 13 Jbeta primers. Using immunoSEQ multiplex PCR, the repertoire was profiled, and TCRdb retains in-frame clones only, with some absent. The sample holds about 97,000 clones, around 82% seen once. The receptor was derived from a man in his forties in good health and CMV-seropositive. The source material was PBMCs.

The CDR3 nucleotides read TGTGCCAGCAGTTTAAGACCGGGACAGGGCCAAGAGACCCAGTACTTC. It is translated as CASSLRPGQGQETQYF. The rearrangement uses TRBV11-1 and TRBJ2-5; 9 positions agree with TRBD1. V lost 6 bases and J lost 1; bases outside the gene matches: 9. Per the germline V gene, CDR1 is SGHAT and CDR2 is FQDESV (reference sequence). This CDR3 has 16 amino acids.